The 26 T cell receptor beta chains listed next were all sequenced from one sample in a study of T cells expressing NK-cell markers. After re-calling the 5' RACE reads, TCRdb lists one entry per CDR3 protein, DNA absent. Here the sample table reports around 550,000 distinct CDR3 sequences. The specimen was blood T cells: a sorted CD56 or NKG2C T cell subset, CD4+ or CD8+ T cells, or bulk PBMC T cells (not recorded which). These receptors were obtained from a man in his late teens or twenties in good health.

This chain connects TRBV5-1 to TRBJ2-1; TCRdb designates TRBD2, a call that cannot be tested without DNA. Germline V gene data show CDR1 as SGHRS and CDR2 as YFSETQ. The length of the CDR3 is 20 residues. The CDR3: CASSLEGLAGATTPYNEQFF. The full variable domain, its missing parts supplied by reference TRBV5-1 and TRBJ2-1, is KAGVTQTPRYLIKTRGQQVTLSCSPISGHRSVSWYQQTPGQGLQFLFEYFSETQRNKGNFPGRFSGRQFSNSRSEMNVSTLELGDSALYLCASSLEGLAGATTPYNEQFFGPGTRLTVL.

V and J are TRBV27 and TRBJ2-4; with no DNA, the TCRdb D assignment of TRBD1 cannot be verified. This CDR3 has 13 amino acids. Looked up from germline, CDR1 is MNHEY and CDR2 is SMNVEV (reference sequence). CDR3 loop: CASRTGGVNIQYF.

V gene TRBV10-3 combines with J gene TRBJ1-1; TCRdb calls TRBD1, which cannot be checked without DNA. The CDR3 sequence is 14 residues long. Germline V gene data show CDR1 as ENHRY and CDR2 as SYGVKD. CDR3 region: CAITMTEMNTEAFF.

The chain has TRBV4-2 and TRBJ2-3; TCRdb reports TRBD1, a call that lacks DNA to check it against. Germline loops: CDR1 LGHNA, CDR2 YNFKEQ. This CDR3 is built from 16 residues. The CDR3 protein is CASSQNPGGSTDTQYF.

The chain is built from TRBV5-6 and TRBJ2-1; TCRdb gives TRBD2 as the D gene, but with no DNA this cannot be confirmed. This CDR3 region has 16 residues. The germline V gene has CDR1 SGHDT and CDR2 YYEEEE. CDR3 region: CASSDSGRRVYNEQFF.

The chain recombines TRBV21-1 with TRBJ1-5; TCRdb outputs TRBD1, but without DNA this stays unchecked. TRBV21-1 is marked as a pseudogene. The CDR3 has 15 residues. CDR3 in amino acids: CASSKSEGGNQPQHF.

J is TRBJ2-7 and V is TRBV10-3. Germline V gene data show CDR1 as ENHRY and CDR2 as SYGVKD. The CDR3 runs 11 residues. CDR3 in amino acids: CAAGEPYEQYF.

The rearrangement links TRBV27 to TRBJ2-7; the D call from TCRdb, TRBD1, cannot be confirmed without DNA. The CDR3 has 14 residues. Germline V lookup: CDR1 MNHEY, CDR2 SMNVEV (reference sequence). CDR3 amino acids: CASSPGRVSYEQYF.

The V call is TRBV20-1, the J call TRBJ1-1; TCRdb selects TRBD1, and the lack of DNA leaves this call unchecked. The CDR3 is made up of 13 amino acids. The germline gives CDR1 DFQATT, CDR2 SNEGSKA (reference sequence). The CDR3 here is CSALSQGNTEAFF.

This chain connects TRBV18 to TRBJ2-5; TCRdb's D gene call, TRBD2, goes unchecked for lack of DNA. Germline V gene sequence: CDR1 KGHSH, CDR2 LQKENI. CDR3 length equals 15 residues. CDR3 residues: CASSTTLAGQETQYF.

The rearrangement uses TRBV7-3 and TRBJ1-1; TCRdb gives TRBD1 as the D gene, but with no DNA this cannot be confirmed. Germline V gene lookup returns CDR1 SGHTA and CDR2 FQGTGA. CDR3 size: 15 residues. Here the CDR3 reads CASSLVEGARTEAFF.

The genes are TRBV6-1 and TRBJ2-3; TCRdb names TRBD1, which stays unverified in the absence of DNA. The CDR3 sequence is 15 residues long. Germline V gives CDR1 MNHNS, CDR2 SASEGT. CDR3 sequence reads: CASTSLGDSTDTQYF.

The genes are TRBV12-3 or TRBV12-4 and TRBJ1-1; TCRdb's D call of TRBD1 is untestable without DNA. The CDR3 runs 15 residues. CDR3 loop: CASSEQGNLNTEAFF.

The CDR3 loop is CASSLKGSGEQYF. J is TRBJ2-7 and V is TRBV7-9; TCRdb's D gene call, TRBD1, goes unchecked for lack of DNA. Germline values: CDR1 SEHNR, CDR2 FQNEAQ (reference sequence). The CDR3 contains 13 residues.

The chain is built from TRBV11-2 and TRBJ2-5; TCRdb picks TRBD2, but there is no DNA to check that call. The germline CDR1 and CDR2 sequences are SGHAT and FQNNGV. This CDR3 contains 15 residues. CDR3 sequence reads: CASSFSGRGVETQYF. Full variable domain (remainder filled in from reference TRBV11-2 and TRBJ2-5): EAGVAQSPRYKIIEKRQSVAFWCNPISGHATLYWYQQILGQGPKLLIQFQNNGVVDDSQLPKDRFSAERLKGVDSTLKIQPAKLEDSAVYLCASSFSGRGVETQYFGPGTRLLVL.

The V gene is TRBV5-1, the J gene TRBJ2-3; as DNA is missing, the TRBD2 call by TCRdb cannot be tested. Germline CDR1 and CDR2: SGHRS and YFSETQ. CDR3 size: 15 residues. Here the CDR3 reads CASSLREGGTDTQYF.

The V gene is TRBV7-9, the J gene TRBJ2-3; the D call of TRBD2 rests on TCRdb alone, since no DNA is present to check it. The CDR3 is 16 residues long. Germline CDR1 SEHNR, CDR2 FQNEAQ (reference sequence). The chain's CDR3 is CASSYGLAGLKDTQYF.

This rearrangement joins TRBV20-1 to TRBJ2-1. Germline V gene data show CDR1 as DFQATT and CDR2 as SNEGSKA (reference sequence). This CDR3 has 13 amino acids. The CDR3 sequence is CSASGLSYNEQFF.

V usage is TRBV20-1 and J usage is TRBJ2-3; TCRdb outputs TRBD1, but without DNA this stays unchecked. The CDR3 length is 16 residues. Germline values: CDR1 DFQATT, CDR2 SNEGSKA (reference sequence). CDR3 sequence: CSARRGAGGRTDTQYF.

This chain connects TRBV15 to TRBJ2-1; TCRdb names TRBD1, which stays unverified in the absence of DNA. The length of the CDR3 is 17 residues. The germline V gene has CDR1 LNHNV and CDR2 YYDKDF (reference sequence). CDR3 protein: CATSIGGAGAVMSEQFF.

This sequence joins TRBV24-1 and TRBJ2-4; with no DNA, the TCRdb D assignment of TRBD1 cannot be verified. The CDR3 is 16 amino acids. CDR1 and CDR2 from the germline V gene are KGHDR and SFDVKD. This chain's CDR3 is CATSETGGAAKNIQYF.

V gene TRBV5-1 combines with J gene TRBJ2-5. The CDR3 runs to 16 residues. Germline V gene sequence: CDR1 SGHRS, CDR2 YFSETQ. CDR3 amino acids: CASSLYSAAVQETQYF.

The CDR3 loop reads CASMGTRSSYEQYF. V and J are TRBV6-5 and TRBJ2-7; the D call of TRBD1 rests on TCRdb alone, since no DNA is present to check it. Germline V gene lookup returns CDR1 MNHEY and CDR2 SVGAGI. The CDR3 loop spans 14 amino acids.

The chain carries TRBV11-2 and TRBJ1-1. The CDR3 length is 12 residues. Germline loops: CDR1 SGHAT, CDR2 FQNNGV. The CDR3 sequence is CASSPVGSEAFF.

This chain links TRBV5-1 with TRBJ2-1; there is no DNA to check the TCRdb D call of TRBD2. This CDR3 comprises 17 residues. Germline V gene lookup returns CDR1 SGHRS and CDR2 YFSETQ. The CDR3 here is CASSPGRGTSGRNEQFF.

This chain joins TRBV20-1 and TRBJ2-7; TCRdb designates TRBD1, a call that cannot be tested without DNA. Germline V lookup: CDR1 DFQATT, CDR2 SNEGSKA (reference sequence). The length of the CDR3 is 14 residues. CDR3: CSALSVTGHYEQYF.